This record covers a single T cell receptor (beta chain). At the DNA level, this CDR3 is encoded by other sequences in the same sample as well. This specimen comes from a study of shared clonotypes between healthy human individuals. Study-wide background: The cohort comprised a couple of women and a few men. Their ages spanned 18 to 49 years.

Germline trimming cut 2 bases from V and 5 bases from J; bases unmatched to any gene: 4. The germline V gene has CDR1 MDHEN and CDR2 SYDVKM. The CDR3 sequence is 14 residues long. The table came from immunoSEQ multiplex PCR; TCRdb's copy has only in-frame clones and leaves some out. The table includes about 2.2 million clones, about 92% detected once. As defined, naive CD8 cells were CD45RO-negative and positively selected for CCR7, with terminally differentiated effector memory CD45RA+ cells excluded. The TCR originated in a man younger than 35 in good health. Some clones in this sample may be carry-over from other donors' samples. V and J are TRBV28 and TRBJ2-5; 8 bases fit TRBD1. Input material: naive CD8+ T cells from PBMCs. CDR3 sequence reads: CASSLGQGWETQYF. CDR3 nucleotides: TGTGCCAGCAGTTTAGGACAGGGTTGGGAGACCCAGTACTTC.